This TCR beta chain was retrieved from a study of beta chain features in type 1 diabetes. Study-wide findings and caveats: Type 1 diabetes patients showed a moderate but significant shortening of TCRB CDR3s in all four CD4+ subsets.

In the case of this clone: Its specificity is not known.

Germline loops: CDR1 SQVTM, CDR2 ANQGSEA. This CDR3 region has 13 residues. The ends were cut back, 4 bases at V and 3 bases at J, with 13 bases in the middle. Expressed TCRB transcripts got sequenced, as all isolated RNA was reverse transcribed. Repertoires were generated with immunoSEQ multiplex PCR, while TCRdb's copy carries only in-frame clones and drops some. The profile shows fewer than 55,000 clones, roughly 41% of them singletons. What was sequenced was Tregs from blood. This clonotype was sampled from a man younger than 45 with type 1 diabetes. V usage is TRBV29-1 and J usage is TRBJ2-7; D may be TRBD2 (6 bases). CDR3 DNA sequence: TGCAGCGTTGGCGCCCGGGGGAACTACGAGCAGTACTTC. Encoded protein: CSVGARGNYEQYF.